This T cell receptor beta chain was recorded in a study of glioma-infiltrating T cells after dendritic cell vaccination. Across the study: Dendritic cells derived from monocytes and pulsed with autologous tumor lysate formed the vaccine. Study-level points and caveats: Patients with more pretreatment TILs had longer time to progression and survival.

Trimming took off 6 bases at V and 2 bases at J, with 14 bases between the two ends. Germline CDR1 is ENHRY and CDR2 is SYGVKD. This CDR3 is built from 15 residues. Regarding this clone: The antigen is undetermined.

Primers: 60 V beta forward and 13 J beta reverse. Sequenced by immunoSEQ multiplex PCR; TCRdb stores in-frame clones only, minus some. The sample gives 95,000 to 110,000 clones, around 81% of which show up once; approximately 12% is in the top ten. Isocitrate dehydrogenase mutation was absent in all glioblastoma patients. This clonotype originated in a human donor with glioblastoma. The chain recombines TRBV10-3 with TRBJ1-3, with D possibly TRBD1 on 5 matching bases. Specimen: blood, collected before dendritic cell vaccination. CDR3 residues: CAIRKVGRAGNTIYF. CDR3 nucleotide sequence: TGTGCCATCAGGAAGGTGGGCAGGGCTGGAAACACCATATATTTT.